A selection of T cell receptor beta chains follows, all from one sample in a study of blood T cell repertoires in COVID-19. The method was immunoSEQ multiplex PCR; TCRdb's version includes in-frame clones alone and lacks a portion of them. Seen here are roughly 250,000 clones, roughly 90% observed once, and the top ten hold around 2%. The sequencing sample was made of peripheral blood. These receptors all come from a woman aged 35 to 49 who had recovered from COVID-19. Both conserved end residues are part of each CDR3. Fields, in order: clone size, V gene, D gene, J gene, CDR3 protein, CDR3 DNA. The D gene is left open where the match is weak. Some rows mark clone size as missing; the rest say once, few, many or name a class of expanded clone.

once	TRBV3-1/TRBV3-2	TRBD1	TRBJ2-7	CATRRTGNSYEQYF	TGTGCCACCCGCCGGACAGGCAACTCCTACGAGCAGTACTTC
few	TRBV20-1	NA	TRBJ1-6	CSASRPGADNSPLHF	TGCAGTGCTAGTCGTCCGGGAGCCGATAATTCACCCCTCCACTTT
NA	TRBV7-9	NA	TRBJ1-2	CASSLEGAENYGYTF	TGTGCCAGCAGCTTAGAAGGGGCAGAGAACTATGGCTACACCTTC
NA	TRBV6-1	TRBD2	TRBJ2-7	CASSEIAGALYEQYF	TGTGCCAGCAGTGAAATAGCGGGAGCCCTCTACGAGCAGTACTTC
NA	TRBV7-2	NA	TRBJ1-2	CASSPSGGSYGYTF	TGTGCCAGCAGCCCTTCGGGGGGCTCGTATGGCTACACCTTC
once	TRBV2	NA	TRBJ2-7	CASRLSRGGSSYEQYF	TGTGCCAGCAGACTATCCAGGGGCGGAAGCTCCTACGAGCAGTACTTC
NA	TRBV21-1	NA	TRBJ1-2	CASGQKHYGYTF	TGTGCCAGCGGACAGAAACACTATGGCTACACCTTC
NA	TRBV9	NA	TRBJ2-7	CASSVAGTPYEQYF	TGTGCCAGCAGCGTAGCCGGGACTCCCTACGAGCAGTACTTC
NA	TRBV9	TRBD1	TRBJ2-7	CASSAGQDFYEQYF	TGTGCCAGCAGCGCTGGACAGGACTTCTACGAGCAGTACTTC
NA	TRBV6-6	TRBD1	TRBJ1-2	CAGSNTGVPTYGYTF	TGTGCCGGATCCAACACAGGGGTCCCGACCTATGGCTACACCTTC
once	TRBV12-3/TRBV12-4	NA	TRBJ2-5	CASRYSPYETQYF	TGTGCCAGCAGGTACTCCCCTTACGAGACCCAGTACTTC
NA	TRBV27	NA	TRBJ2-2	CASRRTVGTGELFF	TGTGCCAGCAGACGGACAGTGGGTACCGGGGAGCTGTTTTTT
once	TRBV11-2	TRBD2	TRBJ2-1	CASSSRILAGGNEQFF	TGTGCCAGCAGCTCTAGGATACTAGCGGGAGGTAATGAGCAGTTCTTC
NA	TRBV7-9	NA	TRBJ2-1	CASSPTWVGGANEQFF	TGTGCCAGCAGCCCCACTTGGGTCGGCGGGGCCAATGAGCAGTTCTTC
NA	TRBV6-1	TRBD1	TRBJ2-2	CASSGTGNTGELFF	TGTGCCAGCAGCGGGACAGGGAACACCGGGGAGCTGTTTTTT
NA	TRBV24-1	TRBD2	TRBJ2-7	CATSDDPTSGSRYEQYF	TGTGCCACCAGTGATGACCCCACTAGCGGGAGTCGCTACGAGCAGTACTTC
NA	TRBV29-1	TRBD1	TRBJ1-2	CSVEDALGQGTNYGYTF	TGCAGCGTTGAAGACGCCCTCGGACAGGGAACAAACTATGGCTACACCTTC
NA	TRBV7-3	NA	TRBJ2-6	CASSLALTGANVLTF	TGTGCCAGCAGCTTAGCCCTAACTGGGGCCAACGTCCTGACTTTC
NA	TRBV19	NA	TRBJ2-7	CASSIFLAGAYEQYF	TGTGCCAGTAGTATTTTTCTCGCAGGGGCCTACGAGCAGTACTTC
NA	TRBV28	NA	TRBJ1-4	CASSPPWVGRGEKLFF	TGTGCCAGCAGTCCCCCCTGGGTGGGGCGTGGGGAAAAACTGTTTTTT
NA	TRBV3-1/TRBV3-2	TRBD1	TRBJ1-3	CASTRTGGRNTIYF	TGTGCCAGCACCCGGACAGGGGGAAGAAACACCATATATTTT
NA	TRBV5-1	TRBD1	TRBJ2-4	CASSSGDRGNIQYF	TGCGCCAGCAGCTCGGGGGACAGGGGGAACATTCAGTACTTC
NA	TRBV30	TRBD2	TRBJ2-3	CAWSPAGAHTDTQYF	TGTGCCTGGAGTCCAGCGGGGGCCCACACAGATACGCAGTATTTT
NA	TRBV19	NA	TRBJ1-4	CASSIEATVKLFF	TGTGCCAGTAGTATAGAGGCGACAGTGAAACTGTTTTTT
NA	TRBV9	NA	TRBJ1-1	CASSVEVAGSEAFF	TGTGCCAGCAGCGTAGAAGTGGCAGGTAGTGAAGCTTTCTTT
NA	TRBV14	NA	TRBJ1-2	CASSPIRRGGGGGYGYTF	TGTGCCAGCAGCCCTATAAGAAGGGGCGGGGGTGGCGGCTATGGCTACACCTTC
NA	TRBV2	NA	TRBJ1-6	CASSEVGRGSNSPLHF	TGTGCCAGCAGTGAAGTGGGCAGGGGATCCAATTCACCCCTCCACTTT
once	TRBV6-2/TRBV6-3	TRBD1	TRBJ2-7	CASSDLGTGGRYEQYF	TGTGCCAGCAGCGATCTCGGGACAGGGGGCCGCTACGAGCAGTACTTC
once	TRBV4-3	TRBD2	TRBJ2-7	CASSQEGGGGAYHEQYF	TGCGCCAGCAGCCAAGAAGGTGGCGGGGGGGCCTACCACGAGCAGTACTTC
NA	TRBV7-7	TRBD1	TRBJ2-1	CASSLALGTGATGEQFF	TGTGCTAGCAGCTTAGCGCTCGGGACAGGGGCGACTGGTGAGCAGTTCTTC
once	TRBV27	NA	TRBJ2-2	CASSLSGGAGELFF	TGTGCCAGCAGTTTATCCGGCGGGGCCGGGGAGCTGTTTTTT
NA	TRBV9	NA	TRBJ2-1	CASSPLPSYNEQFF	TGTGCCAGCAGCCCCCTCCCCTCCTACAATGAGCAGTTCTTC
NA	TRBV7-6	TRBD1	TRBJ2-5	CASSSWAGGKETQYF	TGTGCCAGCAGCTCCTGGGCAGGGGGCAAAGAGACCCAGTACTTC
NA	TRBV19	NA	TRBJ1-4	CASLQPQRGNEKLFF	TGTGCCAGTCTTCAACCACAGCGGGGAAATGAAAAACTGTTTTTT
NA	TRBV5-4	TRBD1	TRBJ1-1	CASSVFDRENTEAFF	TGTGCCAGCAGCGTATTTGACAGGGAGAACACTGAAGCTTTCTTT
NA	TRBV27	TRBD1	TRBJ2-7	CASSPRQGATGGYSYEQYF	TGTGCCAGCAGCCCAAGACAGGGGGCGACGGGAGGGTACTCCTACGAGCAGTACTTC
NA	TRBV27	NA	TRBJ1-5	CASSTTGRPQHF	TGTGCCAGCAGTACAACAGGGCGGCCCCAGCATTTT
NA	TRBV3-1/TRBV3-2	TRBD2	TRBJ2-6	CASSQVSSGRHSGANVLTF	TGTGCCAGCAGCCAAGTGTCTAGCGGGAGACACTCTGGGGCCAACGTCCTGACTTTC
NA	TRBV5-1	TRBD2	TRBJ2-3	CASSLLSSGGITDTQYF	TGCGCCAGCAGCCTACTATCCAGCGGGGGAATCACAGATACGCAGTATTTT
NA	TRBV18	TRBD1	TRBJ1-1	CASSPSGGYTEAFF	TGTGCCAGCTCACCGTCAGGGGGGTACACTGAAGCTTTCTTT
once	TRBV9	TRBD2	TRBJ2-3	CASSVGTSVADTQYF	TGTGCCAGCAGCGTCGGGACTAGCGTCGCAGATACGCAGTATTTT
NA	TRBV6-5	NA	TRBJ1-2	CASTAGDRPNYGYTF	TGTGCCAGCACCGCCGGGGATAGACCTAACTATGGCTACACCTTC
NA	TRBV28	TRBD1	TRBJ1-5	CASSSTGGNYQPQHF	TGTGCCAGCAGTTCGACAGGGGGCAACTACCAGCCCCAGCATTTT
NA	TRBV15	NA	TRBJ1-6	CATSRALESSPLHF	TGTGCCACCAGCAGAGCCCTTGAGAGTTCACCCCTCCACTTT
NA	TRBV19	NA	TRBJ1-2	CASSARQYYGYTF	TGTGCCAGTAGTGCAAGACAGTACTATGGCTACACCTTC
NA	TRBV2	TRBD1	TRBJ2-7	CASSPFRTGYEQYF	TGTGCCAGCAGTCCGTTTCGGACAGGCTACGAGCAGTACTTC
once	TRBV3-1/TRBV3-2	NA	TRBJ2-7	CASSPRKGGGTYEQYF	TGTGCCAGCAGCCCCCGAAAAGGGGGGGGGACCTACGAGCAGTACTTC
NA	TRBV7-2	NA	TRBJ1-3	CASSLDSSGNTIYF	TGTGCCAGCAGCCTGGACAGCTCTGGAAACACCATATATTTT
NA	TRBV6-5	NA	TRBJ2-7	CASRSSGEQYF	TGTGCCAGCAGGAGTAGCGGCGAGCAGTACTTC